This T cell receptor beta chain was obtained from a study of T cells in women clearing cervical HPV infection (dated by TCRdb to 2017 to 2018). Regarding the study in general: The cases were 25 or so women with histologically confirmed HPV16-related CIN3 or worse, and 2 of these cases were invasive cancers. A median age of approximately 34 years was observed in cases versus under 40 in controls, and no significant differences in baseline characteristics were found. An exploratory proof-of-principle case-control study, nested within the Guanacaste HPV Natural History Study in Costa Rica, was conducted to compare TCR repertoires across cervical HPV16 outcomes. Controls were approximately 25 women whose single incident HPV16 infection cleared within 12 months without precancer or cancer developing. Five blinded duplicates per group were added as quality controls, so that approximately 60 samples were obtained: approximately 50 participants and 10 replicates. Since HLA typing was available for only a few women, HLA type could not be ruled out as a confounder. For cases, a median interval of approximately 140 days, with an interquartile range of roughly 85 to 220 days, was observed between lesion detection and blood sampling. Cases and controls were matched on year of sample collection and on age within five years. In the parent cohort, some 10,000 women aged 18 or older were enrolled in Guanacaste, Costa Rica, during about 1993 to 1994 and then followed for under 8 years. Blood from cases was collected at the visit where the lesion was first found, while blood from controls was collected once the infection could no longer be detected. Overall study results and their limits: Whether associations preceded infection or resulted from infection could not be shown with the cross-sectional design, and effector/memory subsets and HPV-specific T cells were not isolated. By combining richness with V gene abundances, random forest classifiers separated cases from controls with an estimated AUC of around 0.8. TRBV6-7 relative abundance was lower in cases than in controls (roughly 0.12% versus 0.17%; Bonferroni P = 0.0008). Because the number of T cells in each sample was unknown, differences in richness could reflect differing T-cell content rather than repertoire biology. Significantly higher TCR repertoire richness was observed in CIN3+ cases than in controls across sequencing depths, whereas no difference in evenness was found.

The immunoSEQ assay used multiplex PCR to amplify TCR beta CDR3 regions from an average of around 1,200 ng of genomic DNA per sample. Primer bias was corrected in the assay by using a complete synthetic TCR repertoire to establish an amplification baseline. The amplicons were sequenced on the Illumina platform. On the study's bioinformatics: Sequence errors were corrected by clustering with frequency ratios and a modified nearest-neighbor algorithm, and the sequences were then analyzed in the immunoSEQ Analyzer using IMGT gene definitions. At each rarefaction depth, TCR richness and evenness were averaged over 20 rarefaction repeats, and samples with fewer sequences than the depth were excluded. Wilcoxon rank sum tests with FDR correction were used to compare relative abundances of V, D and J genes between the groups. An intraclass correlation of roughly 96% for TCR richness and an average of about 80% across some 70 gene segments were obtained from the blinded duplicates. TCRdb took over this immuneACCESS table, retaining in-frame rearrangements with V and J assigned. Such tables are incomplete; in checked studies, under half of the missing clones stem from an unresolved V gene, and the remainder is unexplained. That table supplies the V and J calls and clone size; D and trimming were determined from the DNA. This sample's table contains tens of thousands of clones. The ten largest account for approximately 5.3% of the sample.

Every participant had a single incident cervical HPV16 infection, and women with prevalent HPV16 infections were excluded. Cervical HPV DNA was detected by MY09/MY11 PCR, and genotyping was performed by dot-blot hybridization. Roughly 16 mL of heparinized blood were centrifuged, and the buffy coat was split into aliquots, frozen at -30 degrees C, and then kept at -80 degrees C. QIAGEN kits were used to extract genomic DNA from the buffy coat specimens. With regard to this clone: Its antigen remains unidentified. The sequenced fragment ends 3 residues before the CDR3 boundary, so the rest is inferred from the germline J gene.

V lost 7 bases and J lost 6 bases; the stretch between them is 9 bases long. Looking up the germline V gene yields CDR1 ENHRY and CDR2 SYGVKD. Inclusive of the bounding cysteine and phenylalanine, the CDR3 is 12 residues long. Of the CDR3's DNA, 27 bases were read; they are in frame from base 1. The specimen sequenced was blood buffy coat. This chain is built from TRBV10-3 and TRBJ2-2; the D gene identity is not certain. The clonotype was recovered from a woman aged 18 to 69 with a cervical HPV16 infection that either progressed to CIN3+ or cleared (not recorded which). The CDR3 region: CAITAAPGELFF. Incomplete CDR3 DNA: TGTGCCATCACTGCGGCCCCCGGGGAG.